This TCR beta chain was captured in a study of blood T cell repertoires in COVID-19. Study overall: Collection of acute and convalescent COVID-19 samples took place in the United States, Italy and Spain. Sources were T cells, B-cell-depleted T cells, or PBMCs; the material itself was cDNA or gDNA.

Profiled with immunoSEQ multiplex PCR; TCRdb holds only in-frame clones, not every one. The data show 75,000 to 100,000 clones, about 87% seen once. Germline assignment: CDR1 MNHEY and CDR2 SMNVEV (reference sequence). The CDR3 is 14 amino acids. The germline V and J ends were trimmed by 0 bases and 11 bases, with 13 bases remaining between them. The clonotype originates from a human donor in a cohort sampled during active COVID-19. The sample was peripheral blood. The chain is built from TRBV27 and TRBJ2-2; TRBD2 is a possible D gene (6 bases). The CDR3 region is CASSLSGRYGELFF. The CDR3 coding sequence is TGTGCCAGCAGTTTATCAGGGAGGTATGGTGAGCTGTTTTTT.